These 28 T cell receptor beta chains share one sample of origin, sequenced in a study of T cells expressing NK-cell markers. Reprocessing the 5' RACE reads, TCRdb reports a single entry for every CDR3 protein and omits DNA. Its listing shows thousands of distinct CDR3 sequences. The sequenced material came from blood T cells: a sorted CD56 or NKG2C T cell subset, CD4+ or CD8+ T cells, or bulk PBMC T cells (not recorded which). The receptors here all came from a man aged 18 to 30 in good health.

This clonotype is medium-sized (0.01 to 0.1%) by frequency. The chain has TRBV29-1 and TRBJ1-2; the TRBD1 assignment by TCRdb is unverifiable without DNA. Germline V gene data show CDR1 as SQVTM and CDR2 as ANQGSEA. This CDR3 is built from 14 residues. This chain's CDR3 is CSADPGGEYHGYTF.

Considering frequency, this clonotype is medium-sized. CDR3 amino acids: CSARFVASNEQFF. V usage is TRBV20-1 and J usage is TRBJ2-1; TCRdb's D gene call, TRBD2, goes unchecked for lack of DNA. The germline gives CDR1 DFQATT, CDR2 SNEGSKA (reference sequence). CDR3 length: 13 residues.

In terms of frequency, this clonotype is medium-sized. The rearrangement uses TRBV5-1 and TRBJ2-3; with no DNA, the TCRdb D assignment of TRBD2 cannot be verified. Germline CDR1 and CDR2: SGHRS and YFSETQ. The CDR3 loop spans 14 amino acids. The chain's CDR3 is CASSSGGLAPRRYF.

The chain carries TRBV10-3 and TRBJ2-3; the TCRdb D gene call, TRBD1, has no DNA to confirm it. Germline loops: CDR1 ENHRY, CDR2 SYGVKD. There are 16 residues in the CDR3. CDR3 loop: CAISDPPGGGTDTQYF.

This clonotype ranks as medium-sized in terms of frequency. The rearrangement uses TRBV10-3 and TRBJ2-4; TCRdb outputs TRBD2, but without DNA this stays unchecked. Looked up from germline, CDR1 is ENHRY and CDR2 is SYGVKD. The CDR3 is 16 residues long. The CDR3 sequence: CAISESVVVVAGEGYF.

By frequency, this clonotype registers medium-sized (0.01 to 0.1%). The chain uses TRBV25-1 and TRBJ1-1. CDR1 and CDR2 (germline): MGHDK, SYGVNS. This CDR3 contains 14 residues. Here the CDR3 reads CASSDFGVWTEAFF.

The V gene is TRBV2, the J gene TRBJ2-5; TCRdb reports TRBD1, a call that lacks DNA to check it against. Germline V lookup: CDR1 SNHLY, CDR2 FYNNEI. The CDR3 extends over 16 amino acids. This CDR3 reads CASSPLTGQGKETQYF.

V usage is TRBV29-1 and J usage is TRBJ1-6; the TCRdb D gene call, TRBD1, has no DNA to confirm it. Germline CDR1 and CDR2: SQVTM and ANQGSEA. The CDR3 length is 12 residues. The CDR3 is CSVEDQGGHLHF.

Its frequency marks this clonotype as medium-sized. The chain couples TRBV30 to TRBJ2-1; the TCRdb D gene call, TRBD2, has no DNA to confirm it. This CDR3 spans 15 amino acids. Germline CDR1 and CDR2: GTSNPN and SVGIG (reference sequence). The CDR3 is CAWSTSRPSANEQFF.

Measured by frequency, this clonotype is medium-sized. The chain uses TRBV6-5 and TRBJ1-5. This CDR3 comprises 14 residues. Germline V lookup: CDR1 MNHEY, CDR2 SVGAGI. The CDR3 reads CASSYRASNQPQHF.

The chain combines TRBV28 with TRBJ2-3. CDR3 length: 14 amino acids. Per the germline V gene, CDR1 is MDHEN and CDR2 is SYDVKM. The CDR3 loop reads CASRPPSSTDTQYF.

This clonotype is identified as medium-sized (0.01 to 0.1%) from frequency. This sequence joins TRBV29-1 and TRBJ2-3; TCRdb's D call, TRBD1, is unchecked because there is no DNA. The CDR3 has 14 amino acids. The V gene's germline CDR1 is SQVTM and CDR2 ANQGSEA. The CDR3 here is CSVAETGEADTQYF.

CDR3 amino acids: CSARESRGTDNSPLHF. The chain is built from TRBV20-1 and TRBJ1-6; without DNA, the TCRdb call of TRBD1 cannot be checked. This CDR3 spans 16 amino acids. Looked up from germline, CDR1 is DFQATT and CDR2 is SNEGSKA (reference sequence).

The V and J genes are TRBV6-2 or TRBV6-3 and TRBJ2-2; the TCRdb D gene call, TRBD1, has no DNA to confirm it. The germline CDR1 and CDR2 sequences are MNHEY and SVGEGT. This CDR3 comprises 16 residues. CDR3 sequence reads: CASSDGTRANTGELFF.

This clonotype is medium-sized (0.01 to 0.1%) by frequency. This chain connects TRBV2 to TRBJ2-2; TCRdb indicates TRBD1, and absent DNA this call remains unverified. Germline V gives CDR1 SNHLY, CDR2 FYNNEI. The CDR3 spans 14 residues. This chain's CDR3 is CASGAQTVTGELFF.

This clonotype counts as medium-sized by frequency. The rearrangement uses TRBV10-3 and TRBJ2-3; the TCRdb D gene call, TRBD1, has no DNA to confirm it. The length of the CDR3 is 15 residues. The germline V gene has CDR1 ENHRY and CDR2 SYGVKD. The CDR3 reads CAISETGGSADTQYF.

J is TRBJ1-4 and V is TRBV20-1. Germline V CDR1 and CDR2: DFQATT, SNEGSKA (reference sequence). The CDR3 consists of 13 residues. CDR3 residues: CSARGVVNEKLFF.

According to its frequency, this clonotype is medium-sized. This chain connects TRBV5-1 to TRBJ2-2. Germline assignment: CDR1 SGHRS and CDR2 YFSETQ. CDR3 length equals 15 residues. CDR3 protein: CASSLVGKNTGELFF.

The chain uses TRBV28 and TRBJ2-1; TCRdb outputs TRBD1, but without DNA this stays unchecked. This CDR3 contains 15 residues. CDR1 MDHEN and CDR2 SYDVKM come from the germline V gene. The chain's CDR3 is CASSLKVQVYNEQFF.

Considering frequency, this clonotype is medium-sized. The chain recombines TRBV12-3 or TRBV12-4 with TRBJ1-3. The CDR3 sequence is 14 residues long. The CDR3 reads CASSFNSKGNTIYF.

The chain links TRBV3-1 to TRBJ1-1; the D call of TRBD1 rests on TCRdb alone, since no DNA is present to check it. CDR3 size: 18 residues. Germline CDR1 reads LGHDT; CDR2 reads YNNKEL (reference sequence). CDR3 sequence reads: CASSQRTGGYLLNTEAFF.

This chain joins TRBV7-8 and TRBJ2-3; TCRdb outputs TRBD2, but without DNA this stays unchecked. Germline loops: CDR1 SGHVS, CDR2 FQNEAQ. The CDR3 runs 16 residues. This CDR3 is CASSPQLALGADTQYF.

The V gene is TRBV7-2, the J gene TRBJ2-2; TCRdb names TRBD1, which stays unverified in the absence of DNA. In germline, CDR1 is SGHTA, CDR2 FQGNSA. CDR3 length equals 16 residues. The CDR3 sequence is CASSARQGANTGELFF.

This clonotype ranks as medium-sized (0.01 to 0.1%) in terms of frequency. The V gene is TRBV11-2, the J gene TRBJ2-1; without DNA, the TCRdb call of TRBD1 cannot be checked. Germline V lookup: CDR1 SGHAT, CDR2 FQNNGV. The CDR3 has 16 amino acids. CDR3 in amino acids: CASSLAGTLAYNEQFF.

According to its frequency, this clonotype is medium-sized (0.01 to 0.1%). The chain recombines TRBV24-1 with TRBJ2-2. The CDR3 is 15 amino acids. Germline CDR1 reads KGHDR; CDR2 reads SFDVKD. Here the CDR3 reads CATSDLPYGTGELFF.

This chain uses TRBV7-6 with TRBJ2-1; TCRdb lists TRBD2, though no DNA is available to test this call. This CDR3 contains 16 residues. Germline V CDR1 and CDR2: SGHVS, FNYEAQ. CDR3: CASSPRTRLKGDEQFF.

The chain combines TRBV6-1 with TRBJ2-2. Germline values: CDR1 MNHNS, CDR2 SASEGT. This CDR3 has 14 residues. The CDR3 sequence: CASGGIANTGELFF.

This chain joins TRBV10-3 and TRBJ2-1; absent DNA, TCRdb's TRBD2 call cannot be checked. The CDR3 is made up of 14 amino acids. Germline V CDR1 and CDR2: ENHRY, SYGVKD. CDR3: CAISEDRAGRLGFF.